The next 11 T cell receptor beta chains were all read from a single sample in a study of T cell changes during pregnancy in multiple sclerosis. Some clones are missing from TCRdb's copy, which holds only in-frame ones; the method was immunoSEQ multiplex PCR. The table lists over 45,000 clones, around 90% of them singletons. Sequences were derived from CD4+ T cells from peripheral blood mononuclear cells, sampled in the second trimester of pregnancy. These receptors all stem from a female donor with multiple sclerosis, enrolled in a pregnancy study.

The J gene is TRBJ2-2, the V gene TRBV28; maybe TRBD2 (5 bases). The CDR3 sequence is 16 residues long. V lost 7 bases, J lost 1 base, and 16 bases lay in between. CDR1 and CDR2 from the germline V gene are MDHEN and SYDVKM. The CDR3 spells CASMPLGGLNTGELFF. The CDR3 nucleotides read TGTGCCAGCATGCCCCTGGGCGGGCTGAACACCGGGGAGCTGTTTTTT.

The V gene is TRBV5-6, the J gene TRBJ2-5, with D possibly matching TRBD2 (6 bases). The CDR3 is 13 amino acids. Germline CDR1 reads SGHDT; CDR2 reads YYEEEE. Trimming took 0 bases from V and 4 from J, leaving 7 bases between them. CDR3 sequence: CASSLAGGETQYF. In DNA form, the CDR3 reads TGTGCCAGCAGCTTGGCCGGGGGAGAGACCCAGTACTTC.

The genes are TRBV6-6 and TRBJ2-7; D is perhaps TRBD1 (6 bases). Trimming shortened V by 6 bases and J by 4 bases, and 13 bases separated the two germline ends. This CDR3 contains 13 residues. Germline values: CDR1 MNHNY, CDR2 SVGAGI (reference sequence). CDR3 coding DNA: TGTGCCAGCAGCTGGACAGAATTATACGAGCAGTACTTC. Translated: CASSWTELYEQYF.

The V and J genes are TRBV5-6 and TRBJ2-3, with 14 nucleotides matching TRBD2. The CDR3 length is 16 residues. Germline loops: CDR1 SGHDT, CDR2 YYEEEE. V shed 2 bases, J shed 3 bases, and the junction held 2 bases outside the gene matches. The CDR3 sequence: CASSFGLAGGTDTQYF. CDR3 coding DNA: TGTGCCAGCAGCTTCGGACTAGCGGGAGGAACAGATACGCAGTATTTT.

The rearrangement uses TRBV2 and TRBJ1-5, with TRBD1 as a possible D gene (6 bases). CDR3 length: 13 amino acids. Per the germline V gene, CDR1 is SNHLY and CDR2 is FYNNEI. V shed 8 bases and J shed 9 bases, with 17 bases lying between them. The CDR3 is CASREQGTGPQHF. In DNA, the CDR3 is TGTGCCAGCCGAGAACAGGGAACCGGGCCCCAGCATTTT.

This clone was seen only once. This sequence joins TRBV28 and TRBJ2-7; D is uncertain. Trimming took off 5 bases at V and 3 bases at J, with 5 bases between the two ends. Germline CDR1 is MDHEN and CDR2 is SYDVKM. The CDR3 runs 11 residues. CDR3 coding DNA: TGTGCCAGCAGTCCAAACTACGAGCAGTACTTC. Protein sequence: CASSPNYEQYF.

The rearrangement joins TRBV19 to TRBJ2-1, with 11 bases identical to TRBD2. Trimming at V came to 5 bases and at J to 8 bases, leaving 8 bases not matched to a gene. CDR3 length equals 15 residues. CDR1 LNHDA and CDR2 SQIVND come from the germline V gene (reference sequence). The chain's CDR3 is CASSPTTSGTYEQFF. For the CDR3, the DNA is TGTGCCAGTAGTCCTACGACTAGCGGGACCTATGAGCAGTTCTTC.

V usage is TRBV20-1 and J usage is TRBJ2-5; D is uncertain. The V end was cut by 4 bases, the J end by 2 bases, with 5 bases between. There are 11 residues in the CDR3. The V gene's germline CDR1 is DFQATT and CDR2 SNEGSKA (reference sequence). The CDR3 bases are TGCAGTGCTACCAGACAAGAGACCCAGTACTTC. It yields the protein CSATRQETQYF.

CDR3 nucleotides: TGTGCCAGCAGCAAATTATTACGCCGAGGACAGGGGTGCAATGAGCAGTTCTTC. Amino acid sequence: CASSKLLRRGQGCNEQFF. This chain links TRBV21-1 with TRBJ2-1; TRBD1 is taken as the D call from the table, unchecked against the DNA. TRBV21-1 is a pseudogene segment. The length of the CDR3 is 18 residues.

V is TRBV6-1 and J is TRBJ2-7, with TRBD1 identical over 8 bases. Germline CDR1 is MNHNS and CDR2 is SASEGT. The V gene end was trimmed by 4 bases and the J gene end by 0 bases; junction bases not matched to a gene: 5. This CDR3 region has 15 residues. In nucleotides, the CDR3 is TGTGCCAGCAGTGCCCGACAGGGGAGCTCCTACGAGCAGTACTTC. Its translation is CASSARQGSSYEQYF.

The CDR3: CASGLEQFF. DNA of the CDR3: TGTGCCTCAGGGTTGGAGCAGTTCTTC. The chain is built from TRBV7-2 and TRBJ2-1, with D perhaps TRBD1 (5 bases). The CDR3 loop spans 9 amino acids. The V gene lost 11 bases and the J gene lost 10 bases, with 9 bases spanning the gap. Germline assignment: CDR1 SGHTA and CDR2 FQGNSA.